One and the same sample provided the 6 T cell receptor beta chains below, sequenced in a study of T-cell memory formation after mild COVID-19. MiXCR was run by TCRdb on the 5' RACE reads, yielding one entry per CDR3 protein. The sample contains more than 250,000 distinct CDR3 sequences, roughly 15% of which appear only once. Sequences were obtained from PBMCs or a T cell subset sorted from them (not recorded which). These receptors all stem from a man in his late teens or twenties who had mild COVID-19 (a few samples of this study predate the infection). Cell type and time point are not known.

This clonotype was seen many times. V usage is TRBV7-2 and J usage is TRBJ2-3; 11 nucleotides match TRBD2. J gave up 3 bases and V 4 bases, and 3 bases lay outside the gene matches. The CDR3 has 15 amino acids. CDR1 is SGHTA, CDR2 FQGNSA, per germline. The chain's CDR3 is CASSYSGGETDTQYF. DNA for the CDR3: TGTGCCAGCAGCTATAGCGGGGGGGAGACAGATACGCAGTATTTT.

This clonotype has at least ten counts. The rearrangement joins TRBV5-1 to TRBJ2-3; weak D call: TRBD2 (6 bases). V lost 0 bases to trimming and J lost 1 base, with 9 bases between them. CDR3 length equals 15 residues. CDR1 is SGHRS, CDR2 YFSETQ, per germline. The CDR3: CASSLVASGTDTQYF. CDR3 in DNA: TGCGCCAGCAGCTTGGTTGCTAGCGGCACAGATACGCAGTATTTT.

The V gene is TRBV5-1, the J gene TRBJ2-3; 7 nucleotides match TRBD2. Germline CDR1 SGHRS, CDR2 YFSETQ. The CDR3 length is 14 residues. V was clipped by 3 bases and J by 4 bases; unmatched bases: 5. CDR3: CASSSLGGADTQYF. CDR3 DNA: TGCGCCAGCAGCTCATTGGGAGGGGCAGATACGCAGTATTTT.

CDR3 in amino acids: CASRFGQGVDTQYF. The DNA of the CDR3 is TGTGCCAGCAGGTTCGGGCAGGGGGTCGATACGCAGTATTTT. This chain uses TRBV6-1 with TRBJ2-3, with 7 bases lining up with TRBD1. Germline CDR1 reads MNHNS; CDR2 reads SASEGT. The CDR3 is 14 residues long. Trimming took 6 bases from V and 6 from J; bases not matched to a gene: 9.

This clonotype has just a few counts. Written as DNA, the CDR3 is TGTGCCAGCAACTCCCCGGGACTAGCGGGGGGTAGCACAGATACGCAGTATTTT. This gives the protein CASNSPGLAGGSTDTQYF. V is TRBV12-3 or TRBV12-4 and J is TRBJ2-3; TRBD2 agrees at 15 bases. There are 18 residues in the CDR3. The J segment lost 0 bases and the V segment lost 7 bases, leaving 8 bases of the junction unmatched.

The rearrangement joins TRBV28 to TRBJ2-3; maybe TRBD2 (6 bases). The CDR3 length is 20 residues. The V gene lost 1 base and the J gene lost 3 bases, with 26 bases spanning the gap. CDR1 is MDHEN and CDR2 is SYDVKM in the germline V gene. The CDR3 loop reads CASSLSPSAYSRRTTDTQYF. The DNA of the CDR3 is TGTGCCAGCAGTTTATCTCCTAGCGCCTACTCGCGCCGTACAACAGATACGCAGTATTTT.